These 5 T cell receptor beta chains share one sample of origin, sequenced in a study of post-analysis software for immune sequencing data. Regarding the study as a whole: Patients had higher frequencies than controls of a few TRBV segments, including TRBV5-6, TRBV5-1 and TRBV20-1.

Unique molecular identifiers featured in each of the TCR beta cDNA libraries. TCRdb re-called the PCR reads with MiXCR, one entry per CDR3 protein. The table includes some 190,000 distinct CDR3 sequences, around 30% detected once. What these receptors recognize is not known. Specimen: blood. These TCRs come from a girl under 18 with multiple sclerosis.

Ten or more counts support this clonotype. The chain employs TRBV5-1 and TRBJ2-5, with 9 bases that match TRBD1. The CDR3 loop spans 12 amino acids. Trimming removed 3 bases from V and 8 bases from J; junction bases left unmatched: 2. The germline V gene encodes CDR1 SGHRS and CDR2 YFSETQ. For the CDR3, the DNA is TGCGCCAGCAGCTGGGACAGGGAAACCCAGTACTTC. The encoded protein is CASSWDRETQYF.

This clonotype was observed a handful of times. CDR3 in DNA: TGTGCCAGCAGCCAACAGGGACAGGGATACCAAGTGCGGACCCAGTACTTC. This translates into CASSQQGQGYQVRTQYF. The chain employs TRBV3-1 and TRBJ2-5; 9 bases align to TRBD1. V trimming: 2 bases; J trimming: 7 bases; junction bases outside the gene matches: 14. Germline assignment: CDR1 LGHDT and CDR2 YNNKEL (reference sequence). The CDR3 is 17 amino acids.

With regard to this clonotype: A much more abundant neighbour one base away suggests this may be a read error. The J gene is TRBJ2-7, the V gene TRBV12-3 or TRBV12-4, with D possibly matching TRBD1 (7 bases). Trimming removed 4 bases at V and 2 bases at J, with 12 bases between. The CDR3 is made up of 14 amino acids. CDR3 DNA sequence: TGTGCCAGCAGTTGGAGGGACAGCACCTACGAGCAGTACTTC. This codes for CASSWRDSTYEQYF.

This clonotype has ten or more counts. The genes are TRBV20-1 and TRBJ2-3; the match to TRBD2 covers 13 bases. The V segment lost 6 bases and the J segment 5 bases; nucleotides outside the gene matches: 5. The CDR3 totals 14 residues. The germline CDR1 and CDR2 sequences are DFQATT and SNEGSKA (reference sequence). The chain's CDR3 is CSAPLAGGRDTQYF. DNA for the CDR3: TGCAGTGCACCACTAGCGGGGGGGCGAGATACGCAGTATTTT.

The chain has TRBV2 and TRBJ1-1; D uncertain. V gave up 8 bases and J gave up 0 bases, with 13 bases separating them. CDR1 and CDR2 from the germline V gene are SNHLY and FYNNEI. This CDR3 contains 14 residues. The CDR3 region has the DNA TGTGCCAGCCTTCCCCTGGCCGTGAACACTGAAGCTTTCTTT. It encodes CASLPLAVNTEAFF.